This T cell receptor (beta chain) was documented in a study of blood T cell repertoires in COVID-19. TCRdb's table, derived via immunoSEQ multiplex PCR, lists solely in-frame clones and lacks some. The sample has 69,000 or so clones; under 90% are singletons. The CDR3 length is 17 residues. V was pared by 1 base and J by 0 bases, with 6 bases of the junction left unmatched. Germline values: CDR1 MGHDK, CDR2 SYGVNS. This receptor was obtained from a man aged 50 or older with COVID-19, enrolled during active disease. The sample consisted of peripheral blood. The V call is TRBV25-1, the J call TRBJ2-1; TRBD2 aligns across 7 bases. The CDR3 DNA reads TGTGCCAGCAGTGAATTGGGAGGGTTAAGCTCCTACAATGAGCAGTTCTTC. Translating it yields CASSELGGLSSYNEQFF.